This TCR beta chain was retrieved from a study of blood T cell repertoires in COVID-19. Study overall: Acute and convalescent COVID-19 samples came from the United States, Italy and Spain.

The repertoire was sequenced with immunoSEQ multiplex PCR; TCRdb's copy has only in-frame clones and lacks some. Of about 140,000 clones in the sample, approximately 84% are singletons; the top ten hold approximately 3.8%. Germline V gives CDR1 SEHNR, CDR2 FQNEAQ (reference sequence). V lost 5 bases, J lost 3 bases, and 14 bases lay in between. CDR3 length equals 15 residues. The source is a woman between 55 and 75 years old with acute or convalescent COVID-19. This chain joins TRBV7-9 and TRBJ1-5; D gene unclear. Specimen: peripheral blood. The CDR3 spells CASSTGESPNQPQHF. CDR3 coding DNA: TGTGCCAGCAGCACCGGTGAGAGCCCCAATCAGCCCCAGCATTTT.